These 22 T cell receptor beta chains originate from one sample sequenced in a study. TCRdb itself ran the 5' RACE reads through MiXCR, one entry per CDR3 protein. Of 50,000 to 80,000 distinct CDR3 sequences listed, around a fifth are singletons. The material sequenced was memory CD4+ T cells sorted from a lymph node. Documented subset: memory CD4+ T cells, CD4+CD45RO+CD25-. These receptors all stem from a female donor with breast cancer.

The chain links TRBV7-9 to TRBJ2-7, with D hard to call. The germline V gene encodes CDR1 SEHNR and CDR2 FQNEAQ (reference sequence). The CDR3 is 14 amino acids. Trimming removed 3 bases from V and 0 bases from J, with 9 bases in between. The CDR3 here is CASSFVAPSYEQYF. DNA of the CDR3: TGTGCCAGCAGCTTCGTGGCACCCTCCTACGAGCAGTACTTC. Together with reference TRBV7-9 and TRBJ2-7, the CDR3 gives the full variable domain: DTGVSQNPRHKITKRGQNVTFRCDPISEHNRLYWYRQTLGQGPEFLTYFQNEAQLEKSRLLSDRFSAERPKGSFSTLEIQRTEQGDSAMYLCASSFVAPSYEQYFGPGTRLTVT.

In this sample, this clonotype turned up a few times. The CDR3 DNA is TGTGCCAGCAGCCAAGATAGGCGGATCACAGATACGCAGTATTTT. The encoded protein is CASSQDRRITDTQYF. V is TRBV4-2 and J is TRBJ2-3; D not resolved. CDR1 LGHNA and CDR2 YNFKEQ come from the germline V gene. The CDR3 runs 15 residues. Deletions cut 0 bases from V and 2 bases from J, with 9 bases between.

Only a few counts were recorded for this clonotype. The rearrangement joins TRBV6-4 to TRBJ1-2, with D hard to call. This CDR3 has 15 amino acids. With 6 bases removed from V and 2 bases from J, the gap between germline ends came to 16 bases. Germline lookup yields CDR1 MRHNA and CDR2 SNTAGT. The CDR3 DNA follows: TGTGCCAGCAGGAGGACGGATTCCGGGAACTATGGCTACACCTTC. It yields the protein CASRRTDSGNYGYTF.

By share of the sample, this clonotype is medium-sized (0.01 to 0.1%). This chain links TRBV24-1 with TRBJ2-5; 7 bases map to TRBD1. The germline CDR1 and CDR2 sequences are KGHDR and SFDVKD. The CDR3 consists of 15 residues. V gave up 3 bases and J gave up 2 bases; unmatched junction bases: 5. CDR3 protein: CATSDPGTAQETQYF. Written as DNA, the CDR3 is TGTGCCACCAGTGATCCCGGGACAGCGCAAGAGACCCAGTACTTC.

The rearrangement links TRBV7-9 to TRBJ1-1; D remains unclear. This CDR3 region has 13 residues. Trimming took 7 bases from V and 13 from J, leaving 22 bases between them. Germline V CDR1 and CDR2: SEHNR, FQNEAQ (reference sequence). CDR3 protein: CASTNIKEGGGFF. The CDR3, as DNA: TGTGCCAGCACGAATATCAAAGAGGGCGGAGGTTTCTTT.

Notes on this clonotype: Relative to the germline gene, one junction end is altered; a read error may explain this. The chain carries TRBV7-2 and TRBJ2-7, with 11 bases that match TRBD2. The CDR3 runs to 15 residues. The germline gives CDR1 SGHTA, CDR2 FQGNSA. CDR3 sequence: CASSPLAGVSSEQYF. Written as DNA, the CDR3 is TGTGCCAGCAGCCCACTAGCGGGAGTTTCCTCCGAGCAGTACTTC.

The chain has TRBV12-3 or TRBV12-4 and TRBJ1-1, with a tentative D call TRBD1 (6 bases). CDR3 length equals 16 residues. V lost 2 bases to trimming and J lost 3 bases, with 16 bases between them. The DNA of the CDR3 is TGTGCCAGCAGTTTATCGAGGGGGGTCGGGCACACTGAAGCTTTCTTT. It is translated as CASSLSRGVGHTEAFF.

This clonotype was counted ten times or more. The rearrangement uses TRBV20-1 and TRBJ2-5; D is perhaps TRBD1 or TRBD2 (5 bases each). Trimming removed 1 base at V and 7 bases at J, with 10 bases between. The CDR3 spans 12 residues. CDR1 is DFQATT, CDR2 SNEGSKA, per germline (reference sequence). CDR3 in amino acids: CSARARDGTQYF. CDR3 nucleotides: TGCAGTGCTAGAGCGAGGGACGGGACCCAGTACTTC.

The table lists this clonotype with many counts. This chain joins TRBV20-1 and TRBJ1-2, with D perhaps matching TRBD1 (5 bases). The CDR3 consists of 13 residues. Trimming removed 4 bases from V and 6 bases from J, with 15 bases in between. Germline lookup yields CDR1 DFQATT and CDR2 SNEGSKA (reference sequence). The DNA for the CDR3 is TGCAGTGCTAACTCGGGACTGAAGAATGGCTACACCTTC. Protein sequence: CSANSGLKNGYTF.

This clonotype occurred many times. The V and J genes are TRBV29-1 and TRBJ2-1, with D possibly matching TRBD2 (6 bases). Germline assignment: CDR1 SQVTM and CDR2 ANQGSEA. The CDR3 has 14 residues. The V gene lost 6 bases and the J gene lost 9 bases, with 21 bases spanning the gap. CDR3 loop: CSVRLGVSFVEQFF. Written as DNA, the CDR3 is TGCAGCGTCCGACTAGGAGTCAGTTTTGTTGAGCAGTTCTTC.

This clonotype was detected once. It may be a read error: a sequence one base away is much more abundant. V and J are TRBV10-3 and TRBJ2-1, with D perhaps being TRBD1 or TRBD2 (7 bases each). Per the germline V gene, CDR1 is ENHRY and CDR2 is SYGVKD. CDR3 size: 12 residues. Here the CDR3 DNA reads TGTGCCATCAGTGCAGGGGGGGATGAGCGGTTCTTC. Translated, it gives CAISAGGDERFF.

This clonotype occurred once. The junction and the germline gene differ at one end; a read error may be behind it. This chain joins TRBV11-2 and TRBJ2-7, with D maybe TRBD2 (6 bases). CDR1 and CDR2 from the germline V gene are SGHAT and FQNNGV. The CDR3 totals 17 residues. In nucleotides, the CDR3 is TGTACCAGCAGCTTAGATAGGAGGGGACTCCACTCCTACGAGCAGTACTTC. Translating it yields CTSSLDRRGLHSYEQYF. Full variable domain (missing parts from reference TRBV11-2 and TRBJ2-7): EAGVAQSPRYKIIEKRQSVAFWCNPISGHATLYWYQQILGQGPKLLIQFQNNGVVDDSQLPKDRFSAERLKGVDSTLKIQPAKLEDSAVYLCTSSLDRRGLHSYEQYFGPGTRLTVT.

This clonotype was counted ten times or more. This chain joins TRBV7-9 and TRBJ2-3; D is undetermined. This CDR3 is 14 amino acids long. V gave up 2 bases and J gave up 0 bases, with 6 bases separating them. Looked up from germline, CDR1 is SEHNR and CDR2 is FQNEAQ (reference sequence). The CDR3 reads CASSLRISTDTQYF. DNA for the CDR3: TGTGCCAGCAGCTTACGTATAAGCACAGATACGCAGTATTTT.

The J gene is TRBJ1-1, the V gene TRBV4-3; D unresolved. Trimming took off 0 bases at V and 0 bases at J, with 5 bases between the two ends. The CDR3 length is 14 residues. CDR1 and CDR2 from the germline V gene are LGHNA and YSLEER. The chain's CDR3 is CASSQDPVNTEAFF. In DNA, the CDR3 is TGCGCCAGCAGCCAAGATCCGGTGAACACTGAAGCTTTCTTT.

This clonotype was counted once. No DNA is shown, since the ends of the CDR3 on it are uncertain; the CDR3 is the one TCRdb lists. This chain connects TRBV7-2 to TRBJ2-2; the table gives TRBD1 as D, unverified against the DNA. Termini included, the CDR3 measures 19 amino acids. Germline-derived CDR1 and CDR2 are SGHTA and FQGNSA. The CDR3: CASSLADSYGYTFAGELFF.

This clonotype was found many times. The chain couples TRBV9 to TRBJ2-2, with 8 bases aligning to TRBD1. Germline loops: CDR1 SGDLS, CDR2 YYNGEE. The CDR3 has 15 amino acids. J gave up 0 bases and V 4 bases, and 2 bases lay outside the gene matches. The CDR3 spells CASSPGGANTGELFF. DNA of the CDR3: TGTGCCAGCAGCCCAGGGGGCGCGAACACCGGGGAGCTGTTTTTT. The variable domain in full, completed from reference TRBV9 and TRBJ2-2, reads DSGVTQTPKHLITATGQRVTLRCSPRSGDLSVYWYQQSLDQGLQFLIQYYNGEERAKGNILERFSAQQFPDLHSELNLSSLELGDSALYFCASSPGGANTGELFFGEGSRLTVL.

The chain has TRBV12-3 or TRBV12-4 and TRBJ2-1; TRBD2 is a possible D gene (5 bases). V was trimmed by 8 bases and J by 0 bases, leaving 11 bases between them. CDR3 length: 14 residues. The CDR3 sequence is CASAVGSSYNEQFF. The CDR3 bases are TGTGCCAGCGCAGTAGGGAGCTCCTACAATGAGCAGTTCTTC.

The rearrangement uses TRBV5-1 and TRBJ1-5; no clear D gene. The CDR3 is 14 amino acids. Germline CDR1 SGHRS, CDR2 YFSETQ. The V end lost 4 bases, the J end lost 5 bases, and 13 bases lay between the germline ends. The CDR3 coding sequence is TGCGCCAGCAGCCCAGATCTCGGGGATCAGCCCCAGCATTTT. Residues: CASSPDLGDQPQHF.

V and J are TRBV29-1 and TRBJ1-2; TRBD1 aligns across 7 bases. This CDR3 comprises 13 residues. The V gene's germline CDR1 is SQVTM and CDR2 ANQGSEA. J was trimmed by 8 bases and V by 3 bases; bases with no gene match: 9. The CDR3 DNA reads as TGCAGCGTTGATGGGCTAGGGGGCTCCGGCTACACCTTC. This encodes CSVDGLGGSGYTF.

This sequence joins TRBV11-3 and TRBJ2-3, with 10 bases fitting TRBD2. In germline, CDR1 is SGHNT, CDR2 YENEEA. After removal of 5 bases from V and 4 bases from J, the junction contained 6 bases not matched to a gene. The length of the CDR3 is 15 residues. Here the CDR3 DNA reads TGTGCCAGCAGCCCTAGCGGGGGCCACGCAGATACGCAGTATTTT. Translated, it gives CASSPSGGHADTQYF.

Notes on this clonotype: This may be a read error, as it is one base from a much larger clone. The conserved phenylalanine or tryptophan normally closing the CDR3 is absent here, so this likely arose from a read error. The chain carries TRBV5-1 and TRBJ1-5; TRBD1 aligns across 8 bases. Looked up from germline, CDR1 is SGHRS and CDR2 is YFSETQ. The CDR3 length is 16 residues. V gave up 0 bases and J gave up 7 bases; unmatched junction bases: 9. CDR3 region: CASSLGDRQGGQPQHS. The CDR3 DNA reads TGCGCCAGCAGCTTGGGGGACAGGCAGGGCGGACAGCCCCAGCATTCT.

This clonotype was seen more than once but under ten times. The chain carries TRBV14 and TRBJ1-1; maybe TRBD1 (5 bases). Germline V gene lookup returns CDR1 SGHDN and CDR2 FVKESK. V was cut by 0 bases and J by 3 bases, with 20 bases left in between. The CDR3 runs to 18 residues. Written as DNA, the CDR3 is TGTGCCAGCAGCCAAGAAGGGGTTTGGGGGACTAAGGACACTGAAGCTTTCTTT. It encodes CASSQEGVWGTKDTEAFF.